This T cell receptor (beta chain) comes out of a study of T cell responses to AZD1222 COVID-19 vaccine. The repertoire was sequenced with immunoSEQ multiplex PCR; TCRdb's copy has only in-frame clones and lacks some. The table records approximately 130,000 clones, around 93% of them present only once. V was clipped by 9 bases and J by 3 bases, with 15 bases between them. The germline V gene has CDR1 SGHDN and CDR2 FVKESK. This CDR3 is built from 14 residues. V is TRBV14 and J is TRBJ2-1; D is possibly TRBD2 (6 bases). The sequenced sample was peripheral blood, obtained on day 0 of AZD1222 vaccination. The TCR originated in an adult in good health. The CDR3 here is CARGLGLNYNEQFF. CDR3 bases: TGTGCCAGGGGGTTGGGACTGAACTACAATGAGCAGTTCTTC.